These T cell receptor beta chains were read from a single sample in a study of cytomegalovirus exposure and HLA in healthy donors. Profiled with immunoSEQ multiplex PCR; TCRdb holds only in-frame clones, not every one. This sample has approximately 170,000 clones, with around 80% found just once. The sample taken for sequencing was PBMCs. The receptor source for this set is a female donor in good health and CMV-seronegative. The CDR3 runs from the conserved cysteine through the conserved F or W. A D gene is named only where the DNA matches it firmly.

CASSAGEKLFF	-	TRBV6-1
CASTNRGLNTGELFF	TRBD1	TRBV7-2
CASSASAGNYGYTF	-	TRBV10-2
CASSSRDRGGEQFF	TRBD1	TRBV7-6
CASTGATNEKLFF	-	TRBV6-1
CASSPSGDEQFF	TRBD2	TRBV28
CASSVLGGEGGEQFF	TRBD2	TRBV9
CASSQATGELFF	-	TRBV4-3
CASSLTVNSPLHF	-	TRBV5-1
CASSAEGRDPYEQYF	-	TRBV9
CASSLGRRPSSYEQYF	-	TRBV5-4
CASSPGTSGEISYF	TRBD2	TRBV6-5
CASSQFETSEDEQYF	TRBD2	TRBV4-1
CASKGRAVLNEQFF	TRBD2	TRBV28
CASSEQGWGTEAFF	-	TRBV9
CASSSRTSGGWNEQFF	TRBD2	TRBV7-3
CASSSTALNTEAFF	-	TRBV5-1
CASTTGGRRHYEQYF	TRBD2	TRBV2
CAWSRGENIQYF	TRBD2	TRBV30
CASTPRTGGSYEQYF	TRBD1	TRBV19
CASSSRRAYEQYF	-	TRBV7-2
CASSLASLGGETQYF	TRBD2	TRBV11-2
CASSYGSGSSYEQYF	TRBD2	TRBV6-5
CASRGAWDQPQHF	-	TRBV5-1
CASSWEEKLFF	-	TRBV28
CSVGGQGSTDTQYF	TRBD1	TRBV29-1
CASSLGRVGEQYF	-	TRBV11-2
CASSEGVGNQPQHF	-	TRBV9
CASRTTGAGELFF	TRBD1	TRBV7-2
CASSQDTLGAYEQYF	-	TRBV4-1
CASSSLPTLTDTQYF	-	TRBV4-3
CASSLMVVAQYF	-	TRBV7-2
CASSQDKTSGGASETQYF	TRBD2	TRBV4-1
CASSLRDTRGESSTDTQYF	-	TRBV5-1
CASSRSLFNYGYTF	-	TRBV4-1
CASSFRGETQYF	-	TRBV9
CASSSRTGGQTGELFF	TRBD1	TRBV18
CASSPHSSGKAHEQYF	TRBD2	TRBV27
CASSLGGGGRPSEQYF	TRBD2	TRBV5-4
CASSRTSYEQYF	-	TRBV11-2
CASSVGPGNYGYTF	-	TRBV19
CASSIRDTGELFF	-	TRBV9
CASSQDRVTEAFF	TRBD1	TRBV11-3
CASSLVGPLGGTMNTEAFF	-	TRBV5-1